The clone carrying this T cell receptor beta chain has only a few counts. The PBMCs were taken from roughly 10 ml of fresh peripheral blood. This CDR3 has 14 amino acids. Trimming cost V 4 bases and J 0 bases, with 12 bases left between them. The germline V gene has CDR1 SQVTM and CDR2 ANQGSEA. RNA transcripts provided the source from which TCR beta CDR3 regions were amplified. Initially, a first-round RT-PCR of the TCR CDR3 employed the HTBI primer set. TCRdb passed the multiplex PCR reads through MiXCR, listing each CDR3 protein once. Found here are 650,000 to 750,000 distinct CDR3 sequences, about 14% of them singletons; the top ten hold roughly 10%. These data come from a study of T cells in Graves' hyperthyroidism and ophthalmopathy.

The TCR originated in a woman aged 18-29 years with Graves' hyperthyroidism. The sample comprised blood. This chain uses TRBV29-1 with TRBJ1-2; D might be TRBD1 (5 bases). The CDR3 coding sequence is TGCAGCGTTGTCCCCCCGGGGGCTAACTATGGCTACACCTTC. Translating gives CSVVPPGANYGYTF.